This T cell receptor (beta chain) was recorded in a study of blood T cell repertoires in COVID-19. With V trimmed by 6 bases and J by 8 bases, 10 bases remained unmatched. This CDR3 region has 15 residues. Per germline, CDR1 SNHLY and CDR2 FYNNEI. Self-reported history from a screening survey and questionnaire set each donor's cohort. In the study's own analysis: For nucleated cells, counts were estimated from reference gene primer amplification. Produced via immunoSEQ multiplex PCR; TCRdb's table is partial and in-frame only. V and J calls and clone size follow that table, whereas D and trimming were derived from the DNA. The data contain approximately 230,000 clones, roughly four fifths of them singletons.

Sequencing used PBMCs or T cells enriched from blood (not recorded which). This TCR derives from a man between 35 and 55 years old who had recovered from COVID-19. The chain has TRBV2 and TRBJ1-2; 12 bases agree with TRBD1. CDR3 nucleotides: TGTGCCAGCAGAAAAGGGGACAGGGGGCTAAGGGGCTACACCTTC. Translating gives CASRKGDRGLRGYTF. Full variable domain (remainder filled in from reference TRBV2 and TRBJ1-2): EPEVTQTPSHQVTQMGQEVILRCVPISNHLYFYWYRQILGQKVEFLVSFYNNEISEKSEIFDDQFSVERPDGSNFTLKIRSTKLEDSAMYFCASRKGDRGLRGYTFGSGTRLTVV.